The entry below describes one TCR beta chain. The sample is drawn from a study of blood T cell repertoires in COVID-19. Across the study: The origin of the acute and convalescent COVID-19 samples was the United States, Italy and Spain. PBMCs, B-cell-depleted T cells, or T cells provided the cDNA or gDNA that made up the material.

The CDR3 has 14 amino acids. With 5 bases removed from V and 3 bases from J, the gap between germline ends came to 11 bases. Per germline, CDR1 LNHDA and CDR2 SQIVND (reference sequence). Per the original data handling: Cell counts per sample came from amplifying reference gene primers. Some clones are missing from TCRdb's copy, which holds only in-frame ones; the method was immunoSEQ multiplex PCR. V, J and clone size derive from that table, while D and trimming were established from the DNA sequence. This table holds about 210,000 clones, around 80% found once. The sequenced sample consisted of peripheral blood. The clonotype was recovered from a woman aged 40 to 55 with acute or convalescent COVID-19. This chain connects TRBV19 to TRBJ1-5; D gene unclear. As DNA, the CDR3 is TGTGCCAGTAGTGATAAGGGAGACAATCAGCCCCAGCATTTT. Protein product: CASSDKGDNQPQHF. Based on the CDR3 plus reference TRBV19 and TRBJ1-5, the full variable domain is DGGITQSPKYLFRKEGQNVTLSCEQNLNHDAMYWYRQDPGQGLRLIYYSQIVNDFQKGDIAEGYSVSREKKESFPLTVTSAQKNPTAFYLCASSDKGDNQPQHFGDGTRLSIL.